The present TCR beta chain was sequenced within a study of metastatic and nonmetastatic thyroid tumors (TCRdb year 2020). Background for the entire study: Repertoires from peripheral blood and from tumor or nodule tissue samples of malignant and benign thyroid patients were compared. Summary of the overall study and its limitations: In both blood and tumor samples, malignant tumors were reported to have significantly higher TCR beta diversity than benign nodules.

V is cut by 5 bases and J by 7 bases, and the space between the germline ends is 9 bases. Measured from the cysteine to the phenylalanine, the CDR3 is 13 residues long. The DNA shown is the 39-base CDR3, in frame from base 1. The germline V gene specifies MNHEY as CDR1 and SVGEGT as CDR2. Library generation was performed with PCR. TCRdb lists the instrument as Illumina HiSeq 4000. The TCR beta-chain CDR3 region of each patient was profiled by high-throughput sequencing. The paper's data handling went like this. CDR3 differences across clinicopathological groups were used to build a classifier for discriminating distant-metastatic papillary thyroid cancer patients. Repertoire diversity was assessed with the Shannon index, and tumor-blood repertoire similarity with the Morisita-Horn index. The raw public data were reprocessed by TCRdb itself: fastp quality trimming at Q25, MiXCR clonotype calling, in-frame beta chains only. The V and J calls reflect TCRdb's pipeline rather than the authors' work. The sample table lists some 21,000 clones, roughly 9.8% of them with a count of one. The ten largest clones take up less than 30% of the sample.

This clone has just a few counts. Its antigen remains unidentified. Within one base of it there is no much larger clone, and no base qualities were kept. No treatment had been received by any patient before thyroid surgery. Using T-cell receptor beta sequencing, the researchers looked back retrospectively at clinical samples from patients, gathered between about 2011 and 2019. Rearrangement joined TRBV6-2 or TRBV6-3 to TRBJ1-6, with the D segment identity uncertain. This TCR derives from a female donor with papillary thyroid cancer or a benign thyroid nodule (not recorded which). Some clones in this sample may be carry-over from other donors' samples. Sample: blood. The CDR3 here reads CASSGVGNSPLHF. The nucleotide sequence is given as TGTGCCAGCAGTGGTGTTGGGAATTCACCCCTCCACTTT.